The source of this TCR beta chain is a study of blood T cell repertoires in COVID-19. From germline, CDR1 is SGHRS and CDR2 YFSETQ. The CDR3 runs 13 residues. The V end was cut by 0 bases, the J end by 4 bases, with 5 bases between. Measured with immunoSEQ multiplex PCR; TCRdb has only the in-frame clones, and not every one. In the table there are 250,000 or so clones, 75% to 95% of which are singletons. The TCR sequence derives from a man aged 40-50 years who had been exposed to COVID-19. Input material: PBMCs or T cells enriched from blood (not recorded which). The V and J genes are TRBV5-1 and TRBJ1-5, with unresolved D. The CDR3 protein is CASSLGANQPQHF. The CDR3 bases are TGCGCCAGCAGCTTGGGAGCGAATCAGCCCCAGCATTTT.